The 20 T cell receptor beta chains below all came from one sample that was sequenced in a study of cytomegalovirus exposure and HLA in healthy donors (dated by TCRdb to 2016 to 2017). Library preparation used the immunoSEQ multiplex PCR assay. The multiplex PCR relied on a mix of 60 forward primers for TCR Vbeta segments and 13 reverse primers for TCR Jbeta segments. TCRdb provides this immuneACCESS table in a form limited to in-frame rearrangements. Some clones are lacking; in checked studies, under half of them reflect an unresolved V gene, and why the rest are absent is not known. The table for this sample lists 140,000 or so clones; 60% to 80% of them were counted only once. The biggest ten clones account for approximately 1.6% of the sample. The sample was PBMCs. The source is a woman aged 25 to 39 in good health and CMV-seronegative.

The gene calls are TRBV10-2 and TRBJ1-2; tentatively, D is TRBD1 (6 bases). From germline, CDR1 is WSHSY and CDR2 SAAADI. Trimming left V 2 bases short and J 4 bases short, with 8 bases between. CDR3 length: 13 amino acids. CDR3 residues: CASSEGRGYGYTF. The CDR3 coding sequence is TGCGCCAGCAGTGAGGGCAGGGGCTATGGCTACACCTTC.

This clone was observed a few times. The chain joins TRBV5-1 to TRBJ1-4; 7 bases agree with TRBD1. From germline, CDR1 is SGHRS and CDR2 YFSETQ. There are 14 residues in the CDR3. V lost 2 bases, J lost 6 bases, and 4 bases stayed unmatched. The CDR3 region has the DNA TGCGCCAGCAGCTTTCAGGGGGTGGATGAAAAACTGTTTTTT. This translates into CASSFQGVDEKLFF.

This chain uses TRBV30 with TRBJ2-7; the D gene is possibly TRBD2 (6 bases). The CDR3 is made up of 15 amino acids. Trimming took off 0 bases at V and 7 bases at J, with 19 bases between the two ends. Germline V gene lookup returns CDR1 GTSNPN and CDR2 SVGIG (reference sequence). CDR3 bases: TGTGCCTGGAGTGTACGGAATAGCGGTCATTTGGAGCAGTACTTC. It yields the protein CAWSVRNSGHLEQYF.

V usage is TRBV29-1 and J usage is TRBJ2-5; D is possibly TRBD1 (7 bases). Germline CDR1 reads SQVTM; CDR2 reads ANQGSEA. The CDR3 is made up of 14 amino acids. V was cut by 6 bases and J by 5 bases, with 19 bases left in between. CDR3 region: CSVTAGQSFETQYF. The CDR3 DNA reads as TGCAGCGTCACCGCGGGACAGTCGTTCGAGACCCAGTACTTC.

This chain joins TRBV9 and TRBJ2-3; no clear D. Trimming stripped 4 bases from V and 0 bases from J, with 9 bases between. This CDR3 has 14 residues. Germline V lookup: CDR1 SGDLS, CDR2 YYNGEE. The CDR3 loop is CASSTSGSTDTQYF. The CDR3 bases are TGTGCCAGCAGCACATCGGGTAGCACAGATACGCAGTATTTT.

This clone was counted a single time. This chain links TRBV28 with TRBJ2-7; TRBD1 aligns across 10 bases. Germline CDR1 MDHEN, CDR2 SYDVKM. Trimming cost V 4 bases and J 4 bases; bases outside gene matches: 10. The CDR3 runs 16 residues. CDR3: CASSSSGTGVRYEQYF. The CDR3 coding sequence is TGTGCCAGCAGTTCCTCCGGGACAGGGGTTCGGTACGAGCAGTACTTC.

The chain carries TRBV12-5 and TRBJ2-5, with 10 bases identical to TRBD1. The DNA end lines up better with TRBJ2-7; the J call may be wrong. This CDR3 spans 15 amino acids. Germline CDR1 LGHNT, CDR2 FRNRAP. CDR3 nucleotide sequence: TGTGCTAGTGGGAACACGGGACAGGGGAACTACGAGCAGTACTTC. Residues: CASGNTGQGNYEQYF.

This CDR3 reads CASSQEYPTNEKLFF. CDR3 bases: TGTGCCAGCAGCCAAGAATATCCAACTAATGAAAAACTGTTTTTT. The chain employs TRBV4-2 and TRBJ1-4; no firm D call. Looked up from germline, CDR1 is LGHNA and CDR2 is YNFKEQ. This CDR3 spans 15 amino acids. Trimming shortened V by 0 bases and J by 0 bases, and 5 bases separated the two germline ends.

As for this clone: This sample also contains other DNA sequences that code for the same CDR3. The V and J genes are TRBV5-4 and TRBJ2-2; 7 bases line up with TRBD2. V dropped 2 bases and J dropped 2; count of bases not matched to a gene: 3. Germline loops: CDR1 SGHNT, CDR2 YYREEE (reference sequence). The CDR3 is 15 residues long. CDR3 residues: CASSLGGGNTGELFF. The DNA for the CDR3 is TGTGCCAGCAGCTTAGGCGGGGGTAACACCGGGGAGCTGTTTTTT.

This clone was seen more than once but under ten times. This specimen includes other DNA sequences encoding the same CDR3. The chain has TRBV5-1 and TRBJ2-1, with 14 nucleotides matching TRBD2. The length of the CDR3 is 16 residues. Trimming took 3 bases from V and 4 from J; bases not matched to a gene: 3. CDR1 is SGHRS and CDR2 is YFSETQ in the germline V gene. This CDR3 is CASSSGTSGGYNEQFF. The CDR3 nucleotides read TGCGCCAGCAGCTCCGGGACTAGCGGGGGATACAATGAGCAGTTCTTC.

The rearrangement links TRBV6-6 to TRBJ2-5, with 7 positions matching TRBD1. CDR3 length equals 14 residues. Germline assignment: CDR1 MNHNY and CDR2 SVGAGI (reference sequence). V gave up 6 bases and J gave up 3 bases; unmatched junction bases: 7. CDR3 DNA: TGTGCCAGCAGCTTAGGGGGCTTTGAAGAGACCCAGTACTTC. Protein: CASSLGGFEETQYF.

This sequence joins TRBV27 and TRBJ2-6; D is ambiguous. V was cut by 6 bases and J by 3 bases, with 6 bases left in between. This CDR3 spans 13 amino acids. The germline V gene has CDR1 MNHEY and CDR2 SMNVEV (reference sequence). In DNA form, the CDR3 reads TGTGCCAGCAGACTTAGTGGGGCCAACGTCCTGACTTTC. This translates into CASRLSGANVLTF.

The V gene is TRBV5-1, the J gene TRBJ1-1; weak D call: TRBD1 (6 bases). CDR1 is SGHRS and CDR2 is YFSETQ in the germline V gene. The CDR3 contains 15 residues. V was cut by 4 bases and J by 0 bases, with 13 bases left in between. This CDR3 reads CASSLSQGLNTEAFF. Written as DNA, the CDR3 is TGCGCCAGCAGCCTATCACAGGGACTGAACACTGAAGCTTTCTTT.

The chain couples TRBV4-1 to TRBJ1-5; D not certain. Germline CDR1 is MGHRA and CDR2 is YSYEKL. This CDR3 contains 16 residues. V was cut by 0 bases and J by 1 base, with 10 bases left in between. The CDR3 DNA sequence: TGCGCCAGCAGCCAAGATGGGCCACAAAGCAATCAGCCCCAGCATTTT. Protein sequence: CASSQDGPQSNQPQHF.

V is TRBV6-1 and J is TRBJ2-3, with 9 bases identical to TRBD1. Germline V gives CDR1 MNHNS, CDR2 SASEGT. The trim removed 0 bases at V and 3 bases at J, leaving 4 bases unmatched. The CDR3 totals 16 residues. Written as DNA, the CDR3 is TGTGCCAGCAGTGAAGCTACAGGGGGCCCAACAGATACGCAGTATTTT. This sequence encodes CASSEATGGPTDTQYF.

This clone showed up just once. V gene TRBV11-2 combines with J gene TRBJ2-7; 8 positions match TRBD2. Unmatched junction bases numbered 7, after V lost 6 bases and J lost 3 bases. Germline values: CDR1 SGHAT, CDR2 FQNNGV. CDR3 length: 14 amino acids. The CDR3 loop reads CASRRAGAGYEQYV. CDR3 DNA: TGTGCCAGCAGGAGAGCGGGGGCGGGCTACGAGCAGTACGTC.

V usage is TRBV7-3 and J usage is TRBJ2-2, with 9 bases aligning to TRBD1. The V segment lost 5 bases and the J segment 1 base; nucleotides outside the gene matches: 2. CDR3 length: 15 residues. CDR1 SGHTA and CDR2 FQGTGA come from the germline V gene. The CDR3 nucleotides are TGTGCCAGCAGCCGGGACAGGGAGAACACCGGGGAGCTGTTTTTT. This translates into CASSRDRENTGELFF.

This clone has only a few counts. V gene TRBV7-9 combines with J gene TRBJ1-1; D unclear. Germline V gene sequence: CDR1 SEHNR, CDR2 FQNEAQ (reference sequence). This CDR3 contains 14 residues. Trimming removed 1 base at V and 4 bases at J, with 10 bases between. The CDR3 coding sequence is TGTGCCAGCAGCTTAGGTCCTTCAGGCACTGAAGCTTTCTTT. Amino acid sequence: CASSLGPSGTEAFF.

V is TRBV7-3 and J is TRBJ2-3, with 8 bases that match TRBD2. CDR3 length equals 16 residues. Germline CDR1 SGHTA, CDR2 FQGTGA. The V gene end was trimmed by 5 bases and the J gene end by 6 bases; junction bases not matched to a gene: 13. The chain's CDR3 is CASSASGGFGSDTQYF. Written as DNA, the CDR3 is TGTGCCAGCAGCGCCTCGGGGGGGTTCGGCAGCGATACGCAGTATTTT.

This rearrangement joins TRBV7-9 to TRBJ1-1; D perhaps matches TRBD1 (5 bases). Germline CDR1 SEHNR, CDR2 FQNEAQ (reference sequence). With 1 base removed from V and 0 bases from J, the gap between germline ends came to 9 bases. The CDR3 covers 15 residues. CDR3 DNA sequence: TGTGCCAGCAGCTTAGATACAGGACTGAACACTGAAGCTTTCTTT. Encoded protein: CASSLDTGLNTEAFF.